A single sample gave rise to the 20 T cell receptor beta chains below, sequenced in a study of T cell repertoires in cytomegalovirus infection. TCRdb re-analysed the reads in MiXCR, keeping a single row per CDR3 protein. This table has about 740,000 distinct CDR3 sequences, less than 40% appearing once. The sequenced material came from PBMCs. These receptors originate from a human donor in good health (CMV status not recorded). Some clones in this sample may be carry-over from other donors' samples.

This clonotype has a handful of counts. The genes are TRBV28 and TRBJ1-1; D not certain. Germline V gene sequence: CDR1 MDHEN, CDR2 SYDVKM. Trimming shortened V by 6 bases and J by 2 bases, and 16 bases separated the two germline ends. The CDR3 spans 15 residues. The chain's CDR3 is CASRTRWSRNTEAFF. CDR3 bases: TGTGCCAGCAGAACCCGATGGAGCCGAAACACTGAAGCTTTCTTT.

The gene calls are TRBV7-2 and TRBJ1-5; 11 bases agree with TRBD1. With V trimmed by 5 bases and J by 6 bases, 6 bases remained unmatched. Germline CDR1 and CDR2: SGHTA and FQGNSA. The CDR3 runs 15 residues. CDR3 amino acids: CASSISGTGGQPQHF. In nucleotides, the CDR3 is TGTGCCAGCAGCATTTCCGGGACAGGGGGTCAGCCCCAGCATTTT.

This clonotype was counted only a few times. The chain has TRBV19 and TRBJ1-2; D gene ambiguous. Germline CDR1 LNHDA, CDR2 SQIVND (reference sequence). CDR3 size: 13 residues. The V and J ends lost 5 bases and 4 bases respectively, with 11 bases between them. The CDR3 DNA follows: TGTGCCAGTAGTCGGATTGTGGCCTATGGCTACACCTTC. Its translation: CASSRIVAYGYTF.

The V gene is TRBV7-8, the J gene TRBJ2-7; TRBD1 matches at 10 bases. Per the germline V gene, CDR1 is SGHVS and CDR2 is FQNEAQ. The CDR3 sequence is 15 residues long. V dropped 3 bases and J dropped 2; count of bases not matched to a gene: 4. CDR3 sequence reads: CASSFLGTGAYEQYF. The CDR3, as DNA: TGTGCCAGCAGCTTCTTGGGGACAGGGGCCTACGAGCAGTACTTC.

This chain joins TRBV5-1 and TRBJ2-2, with D hard to call. V gave up 3 bases and J gave up 1 base, with 7 bases separating them. The germline V gene encodes CDR1 SGHRS and CDR2 YFSETQ. This CDR3 region has 14 residues. The CDR3 DNA is TGCGCCAGCAGCTCAACCCGGAACACCGGGGAGCTGTTTTTT. Amino acids: CASSSTRNTGELFF.

This clonotype was picked up a small number of times. The junction departs from the called germline gene at one end, perhaps through a read error. The V call is TRBV4-1, the J call TRBJ1-5, with 7 positions matching TRBD1. Germline CDR1 MGHRA, CDR2 YSYEKL. This CDR3 region has 14 residues. CDR3 sequence reads: CASSQAGGNQPQHF. In DNA form, the CDR3 reads TGTGCCAGCTCACAGGCAGGGGGGAACCAGCCCCAGCATTTT.

Concerning this clonotype itself: This clone may be a read error of a much larger clone one base away. No conserved phenylalanine or tryptophan is present at the end of the CDR3, so a read error is the likely explanation. This chain connects TRBV7-2 to TRBJ1-5; D ambiguous. Trimming cost V 6 bases and J 6 bases, with 15 bases left between them. The CDR3 runs to 14 residues. CDR1 is SGHTA, CDR2 FQGNSA, per germline. Written as DNA, the CDR3 is TGTGCCAGCAGTGGGGATCCAGGAGCTCAGCCCCAGCATCTT. Protein product: CASSGDPGAQPQHL.

This sequence joins TRBV7-9 and TRBJ2-7, with TRBD1 matching over 8 bases. Trimming at V came to 5 bases and at J to 0 bases, leaving 9 bases not matched to a gene. The germline gives CDR1 SEHNR, CDR2 FQNEAQ (reference sequence). The CDR3 is 16 residues long. This CDR3 reads CASSHLGTGLSYEQYF. The CDR3 DNA reads TGTGCCAGCAGCCACCTCGGGACAGGCCTCTCCTACGAGCAGTACTTC.

This clonotype was seen a handful of times. This chain connects TRBV7-9 to TRBJ1-2; TRBD1 matches at 7 bases. Unmatched junction bases numbered 8, after V lost 4 bases and J lost 6 bases. The germline V gene encodes CDR1 SEHNR and CDR2 FQNEAQ (reference sequence). The CDR3 has 14 amino acids. CDR3 DNA sequence: TGTGCCAGCAGCTGGGGACAGTATCTCGATGGCTACACCTTC. Amino acids: CASSWGQYLDGYTF.

The CDR3 loop reads CASSSWTSGGATDTQYF. For the CDR3, the DNA is TGTGCCAGCAGCTCGTGGACTAGCGGGGGGGCCACTGATACGCAGTATTTT. This rearrangement joins TRBV5-6 to TRBJ2-3, with 15 positions matching TRBD2. Germline assignment: CDR1 SGHDT and CDR2 YYEEEE. The CDR3 has 17 amino acids. V trimming: 3 bases; J trimming: 6 bases; junction bases outside the gene matches: 8.

In its sample, this clonotype was seen a few times. The chain carries TRBV10-3 and TRBJ1-5; possible D gene TRBD1, 5 bases. The V gene lost 4 bases and the J gene lost 3 bases, with 13 bases spanning the gap. The CDR3 length is 15 residues. CDR1 ENHRY and CDR2 SYGVKD come from the germline V gene. The CDR3 sequence: CAISGSRGTNQPQHF. The CDR3 DNA sequence: TGTGCCATCAGTGGGAGTCGGGGGACCAATCAGCCCCAGCATTTT.

The CDR3 DNA sequence: TGTGCCAGCAGCGGAGGGGGACTCTCAAATGAGCAGTTCTTC. Protein sequence: CASSGGGLSNEQFF. The chain has TRBV12-3 or TRBV12-4 and TRBJ2-1; possibly TRBD1 or TRBD2 for D (6 bases each). Trimming shortened V by 6 bases and J by 7 bases, and 16 bases separated the two germline ends. This CDR3 has 14 amino acids.

This clonotype has at least ten counts. The genes are TRBV28 and TRBJ2-5, with a tentative D call TRBD2 (6 bases). Deletions cut 2 bases from V and 5 bases from J, with 12 bases between. The CDR3 runs 14 residues. The V gene's germline CDR1 is MDHEN and CDR2 SYDVKM. This chain's CDR3 is CASSLAGLGETQYF. For the CDR3, the DNA is TGTGCCAGCAGTTTAGCGGGGCTTGGCGAGACCCAGTACTTC.

The table lists this clonotype with many counts. The chain employs TRBV7-2 and TRBJ2-3; D gene unclear. The CDR3 runs to 18 residues. CDR1 SGHTA and CDR2 FQGNSA come from the germline V gene. V was trimmed by 2 bases and J by 6 bases, leaving 24 bases between them. CDR3 bases: TGTGCCAGCAGCTTATTTTACGCGGCGCGCGATCATATGGATACGCAGTATTTT. Its translation: CASSLFYAARDHMDTQYF.

This clonotype came up a few times. V gene TRBV7-9 combines with J gene TRBJ2-7; TRBD1 is a possible D gene (5 bases). V shed 0 bases and J shed 4 bases, with 13 bases lying between them. Germline assignment: CDR1 SEHNR and CDR2 FQNEAQ (reference sequence). The CDR3 extends over 15 amino acids. CDR3 coding DNA: TGTGCCAGCAGCTTAGCGATAGGGGTTTGGTACGAGCAGTACTTC. Translating gives CASSLAIGVWYEQYF.

This clonotype was counted at least ten times. This chain joins TRBV6-1 and TRBJ2-7; D perhaps matches TRBD2 (5 bases). The CDR3 loop spans 12 amino acids. From germline, CDR1 is MNHNS and CDR2 SASEGT. V was trimmed by 5 bases and J by 1 base, leaving 6 bases between them. CDR3 bases: TGTGCCAGCAGTAGGACTTCCTACGAGCAGTACTTC. Protein product: CASSRTSYEQYF.

With regard to this clonotype: Germline and junction disagree at one end, which may indicate a read error. V gene TRBV4-1 combines with J gene TRBJ1-1; D gene uncertain. CDR1 and CDR2 (germline): MGHRA, YSYEKL. The CDR3 extends over 15 amino acids. The CDR3 bases are TGCGCCAGCAGCCAAGATCCTAAGGGAAACACTGAAGCTTTCTGG. The encoded protein is CASSQDPKGNTEAFW.

This clonotype was counted at least ten times. The rearrangement uses TRBV28 and TRBJ2-7; perhaps TRBD1 as D (5 bases). Germline V gives CDR1 MDHEN, CDR2 SYDVKM. V lost 3 bases and J lost 3, with 12 bases in between. The CDR3 length is 14 residues. CDR3: CASSFGQGGYEQYF. DNA for the CDR3: TGTGCCAGCAGTTTTGGGCAGGGCGGCTACGAGCAGTACTTC.

This clonotype showed up just a few times. The chain uses TRBV28 and TRBJ1-2; D uncertain. CDR1 and CDR2 from the germline V gene are MDHEN and SYDVKM. V gave up 3 bases and J gave up 2 bases, with 13 bases separating them. The CDR3 has 15 amino acids. CDR3: CASSFPRGVNYGYTF. CDR3 nucleotides: TGTGCCAGCAGTTTTCCCCGGGGAGTAAACTATGGCTACACCTTC.

This clonotype came up a few times. The chain uses TRBV6-5 and TRBJ2-7; D gene unclear. The CDR3 contains 13 residues. V lost 2 bases and J 9 bases, leaving 14 bases between the germline ends. Per germline, CDR1 MNHEY and CDR2 SVGAGI. The CDR3 loop reads CASSYGSGLTQYF. The CDR3 DNA reads TGTGCCAGCAGTTACGGATCTGGTCTGACGCAGTACTTC.